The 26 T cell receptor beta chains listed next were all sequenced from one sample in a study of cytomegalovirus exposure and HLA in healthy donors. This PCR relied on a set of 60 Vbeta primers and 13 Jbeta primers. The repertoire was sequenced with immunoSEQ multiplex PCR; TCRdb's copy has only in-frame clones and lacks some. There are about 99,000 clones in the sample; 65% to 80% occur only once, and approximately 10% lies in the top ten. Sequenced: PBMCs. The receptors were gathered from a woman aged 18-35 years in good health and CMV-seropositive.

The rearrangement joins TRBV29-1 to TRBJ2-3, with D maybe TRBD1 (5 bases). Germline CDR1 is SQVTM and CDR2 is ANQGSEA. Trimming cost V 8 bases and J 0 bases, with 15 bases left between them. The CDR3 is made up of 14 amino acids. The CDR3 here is CSPPLGVSTDTQYF. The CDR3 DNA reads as TGCAGCCCCCCCCTAGGGGTTAGCACAGATACGCAGTATTTT.

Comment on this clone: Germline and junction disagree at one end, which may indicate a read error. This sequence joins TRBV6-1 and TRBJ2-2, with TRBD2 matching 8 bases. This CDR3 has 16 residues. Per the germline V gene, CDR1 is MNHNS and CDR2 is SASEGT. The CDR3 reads CASSEAISGNDGEPFF. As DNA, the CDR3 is TGTGCCAGCAGTGAAGCGATTAGCGGGAACGACGGGGAGCCGTTTTTT.

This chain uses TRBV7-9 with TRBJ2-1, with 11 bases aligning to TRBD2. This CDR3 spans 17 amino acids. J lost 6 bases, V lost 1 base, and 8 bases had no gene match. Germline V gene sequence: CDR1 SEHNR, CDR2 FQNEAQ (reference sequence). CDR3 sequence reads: CASSLGLAGGLGNEQFF. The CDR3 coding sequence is TGTGCCAGCAGCTTAGGATTAGCGGGAGGGTTGGGCAATGAGCAGTTCTTC.

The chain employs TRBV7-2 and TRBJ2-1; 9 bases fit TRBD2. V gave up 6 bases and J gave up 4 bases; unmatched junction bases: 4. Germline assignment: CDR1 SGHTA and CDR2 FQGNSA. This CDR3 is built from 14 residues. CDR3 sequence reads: CASSLSGSYNEQFF. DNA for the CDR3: TGTGCCAGCAGTCTTAGCGGGAGTTACAATGAGCAGTTCTTC.

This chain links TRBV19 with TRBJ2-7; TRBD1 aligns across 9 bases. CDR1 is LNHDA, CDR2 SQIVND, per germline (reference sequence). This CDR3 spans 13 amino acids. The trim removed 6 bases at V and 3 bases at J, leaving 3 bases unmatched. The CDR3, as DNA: TGTGCCAGTAGCCAGGACAGGGGCTACGAGCAGTACTTC. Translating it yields CASSQDRGYEQYF.

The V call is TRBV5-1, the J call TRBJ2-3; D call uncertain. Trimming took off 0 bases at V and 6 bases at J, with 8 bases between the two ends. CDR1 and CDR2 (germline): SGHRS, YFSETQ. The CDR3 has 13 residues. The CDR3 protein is CASSLERPDTQYF. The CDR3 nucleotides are TGCGCCAGCAGCTTGGAGAGGCCGGATACGCAGTATTTT.

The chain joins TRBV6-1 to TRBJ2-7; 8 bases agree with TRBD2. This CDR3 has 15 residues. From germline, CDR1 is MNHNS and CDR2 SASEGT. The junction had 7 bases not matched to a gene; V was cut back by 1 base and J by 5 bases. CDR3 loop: CASSEGSGALHEQYF. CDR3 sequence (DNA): TGTGCCAGCAGTGAAGGTAGCGGGGCCCTCCACGAGCAGTACTTC.

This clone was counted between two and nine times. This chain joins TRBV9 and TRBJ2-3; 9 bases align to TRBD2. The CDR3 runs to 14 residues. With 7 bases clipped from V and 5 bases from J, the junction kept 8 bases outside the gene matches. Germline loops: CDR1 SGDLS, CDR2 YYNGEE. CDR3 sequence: CASAPSGKLDTQYF. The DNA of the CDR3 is TGTGCCAGCGCCCCTAGCGGGAAATTAGATACGCAGTATTTT. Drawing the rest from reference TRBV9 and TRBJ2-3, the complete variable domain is DSGVTQTPKHLITATGQRVTLRCSPRSGDLSVYWYQQSLDQGLQFLIQYYNGEERAKGNILERFSAQQFPDLHSELNLSSLELGDSALYFCASAPSGKLDTQYFGPGTRLTVL.

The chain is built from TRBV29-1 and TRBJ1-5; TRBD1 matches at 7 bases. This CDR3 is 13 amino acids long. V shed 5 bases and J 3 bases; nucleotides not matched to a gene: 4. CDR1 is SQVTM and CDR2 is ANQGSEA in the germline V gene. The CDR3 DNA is TGCAGCGTTTGGACAGGCCCCAATCAGCCCCAGCATTTT. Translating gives CSVWTGPNQPQHF. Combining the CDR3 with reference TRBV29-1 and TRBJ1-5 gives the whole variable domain SAVISQKPSRDICQRGTSLTIQCQVDSQVTMMFWYRQQPGQSLTLIATANQGSEATYESGFVIDKFPISRPNLTFSTLTVSNMSPEDSSIYLCSVWTGPNQPQHFGDGTRLSIL.

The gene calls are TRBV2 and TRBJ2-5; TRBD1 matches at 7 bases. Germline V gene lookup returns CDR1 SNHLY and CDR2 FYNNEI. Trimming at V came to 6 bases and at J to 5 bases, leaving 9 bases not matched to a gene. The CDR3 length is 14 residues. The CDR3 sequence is CASRGDRVLETQYF. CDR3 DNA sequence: TGTGCCAGCAGGGGAGACAGGGTTCTCGAGACCCAGTACTTC.

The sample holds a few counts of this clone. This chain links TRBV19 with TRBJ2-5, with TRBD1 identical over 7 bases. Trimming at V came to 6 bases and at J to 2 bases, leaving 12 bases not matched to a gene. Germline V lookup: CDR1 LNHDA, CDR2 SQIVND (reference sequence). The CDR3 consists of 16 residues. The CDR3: CASSLLLPGQQETQYF. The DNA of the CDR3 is TGTGCCAGTAGCCTCCTTCTCCCGGGACAGCAAGAGACCCAGTACTTC.

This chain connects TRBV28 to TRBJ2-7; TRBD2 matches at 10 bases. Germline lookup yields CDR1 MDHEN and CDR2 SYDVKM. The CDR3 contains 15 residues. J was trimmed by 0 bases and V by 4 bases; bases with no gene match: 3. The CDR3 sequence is CASSYRTSGSYEQYF. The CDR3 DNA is TGTGCCAGCAGTTACAGGACTAGCGGCTCCTACGAGCAGTACTTC. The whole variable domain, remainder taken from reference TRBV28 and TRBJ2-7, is DVKVTQSSRYLVKRTGEKVFLECVQDMDHENMFWYRQDPGLGLRLIYFSYDVKMKEKGDIPEGYSVSREKKERFSLILESASTNQTSMYLCASSYRTSGSYEQYFGPGTRLTVT.

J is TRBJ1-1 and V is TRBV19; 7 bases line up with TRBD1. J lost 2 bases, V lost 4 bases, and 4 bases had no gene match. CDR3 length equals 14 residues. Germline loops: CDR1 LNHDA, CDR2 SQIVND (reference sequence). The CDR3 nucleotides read TGTGCCAGTAGTACGGGACAGATAAACACTGAAGCTTTCTTT. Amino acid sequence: CASSTGQINTEAFF.

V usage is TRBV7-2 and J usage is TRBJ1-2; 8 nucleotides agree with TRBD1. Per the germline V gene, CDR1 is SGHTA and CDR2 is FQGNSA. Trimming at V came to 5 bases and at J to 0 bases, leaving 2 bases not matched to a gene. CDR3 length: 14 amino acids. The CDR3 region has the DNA TGTGCCAGCAGCCGACAGGGGCCTAACTATGGCTACACCTTC. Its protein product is CASSRQGPNYGYTF.

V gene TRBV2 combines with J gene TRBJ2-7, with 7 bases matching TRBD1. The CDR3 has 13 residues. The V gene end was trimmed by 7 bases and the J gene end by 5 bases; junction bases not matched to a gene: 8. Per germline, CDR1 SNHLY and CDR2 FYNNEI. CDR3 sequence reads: CASTGDSRDEQYF. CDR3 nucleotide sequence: TGTGCCAGCACCGGGGACAGTCGGGACGAGCAGTACTTC.

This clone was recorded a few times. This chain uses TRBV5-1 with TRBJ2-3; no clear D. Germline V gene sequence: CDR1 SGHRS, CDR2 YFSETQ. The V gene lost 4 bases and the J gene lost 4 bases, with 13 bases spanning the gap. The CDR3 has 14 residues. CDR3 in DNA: TGCGCCAGCAGCGTTGAGGTCCCCCCAGATACGCAGTATTTT. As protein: CASSVEVPPDTQYF.

CDR3 sequence: CSASDRSSGNTIYF. In nucleotides, the CDR3 is TGCAGCGCCTCCGACAGGAGCTCTGGAAACACCATATATTTT. The V call is TRBV29-1, the J call TRBJ1-3; D may be TRBD1 (6 bases). The CDR3 consists of 14 residues. Germline V gives CDR1 SQVTM, CDR2 ANQGSEA. The V end lost 7 bases, the J end lost 0 bases, and 13 bases lay between the germline ends.

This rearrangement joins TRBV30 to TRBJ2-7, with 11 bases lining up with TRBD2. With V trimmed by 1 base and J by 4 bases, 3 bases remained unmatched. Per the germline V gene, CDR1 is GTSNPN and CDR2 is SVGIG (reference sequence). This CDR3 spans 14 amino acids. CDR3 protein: CAWSGTSGYYEQYF. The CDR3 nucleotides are TGTGCCTGGAGTGGGACTAGCGGGTATTACGAGCAGTACTTC.

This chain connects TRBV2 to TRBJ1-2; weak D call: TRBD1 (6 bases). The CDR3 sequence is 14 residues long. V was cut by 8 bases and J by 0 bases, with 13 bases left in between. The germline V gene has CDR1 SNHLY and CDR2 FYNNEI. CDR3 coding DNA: TGTGCCAGCTCCCTTACAGGGACTAACTATGGCTACACCTTC. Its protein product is CASSLTGTNYGYTF. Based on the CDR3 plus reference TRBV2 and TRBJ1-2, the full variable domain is EPEVTQTPSHQVTQMGQEVILRCVPISNHLYFYWYRQILGQKVEFLVSFYNNEISEKSEIFDDQFSVERPDGSNFTLKIRSTKLEDSAMYFCASSLTGTNYGYTFGSGTRLTVV.

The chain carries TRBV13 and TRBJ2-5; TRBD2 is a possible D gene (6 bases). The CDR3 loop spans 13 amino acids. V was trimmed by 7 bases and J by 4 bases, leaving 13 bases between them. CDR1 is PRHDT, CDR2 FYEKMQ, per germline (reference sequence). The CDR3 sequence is CASNDGGRETQYF. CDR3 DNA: TGTGCCAGCAATGATGGGGGGAGAGAGACCCAGTACTTC.

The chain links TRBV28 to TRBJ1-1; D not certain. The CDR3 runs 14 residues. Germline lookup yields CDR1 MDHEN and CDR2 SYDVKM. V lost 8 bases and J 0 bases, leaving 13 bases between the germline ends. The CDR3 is CASRFQAMNTEAFF. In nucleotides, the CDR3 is TGTGCCAGCCGCTTCCAGGCAATGAACACTGAAGCTTTCTTT. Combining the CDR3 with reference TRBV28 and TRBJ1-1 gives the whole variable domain DVKVTQSSRYLVKRTGEKVFLECVQDMDHENMFWYRQDPGLGLRLIYFSYDVKMKEKGDIPEGYSVSREKKERFSLILESASTNQTSMYLCASRFQAMNTEAFFGQGTRLTVV.

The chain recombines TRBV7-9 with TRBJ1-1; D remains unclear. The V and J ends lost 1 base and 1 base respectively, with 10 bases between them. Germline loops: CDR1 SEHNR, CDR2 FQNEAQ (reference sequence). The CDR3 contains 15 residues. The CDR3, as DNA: TGTGCCAGCAGCTTAGGTAGACATCCGAACACTGAAGCTTTCTTT. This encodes CASSLGRHPNTEAFF. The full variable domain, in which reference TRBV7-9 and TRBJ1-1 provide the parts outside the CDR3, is DTGVSQNPRHKITKRGQNVTFRCDPISEHNRLYWYRQTLGQGPEFLTYFQNEAQLEKSRLLSDRFSAERPKGSFSTLEIQRTEQGDSAMYLCASSLGRHPNTEAFFGQGTRLTVV.

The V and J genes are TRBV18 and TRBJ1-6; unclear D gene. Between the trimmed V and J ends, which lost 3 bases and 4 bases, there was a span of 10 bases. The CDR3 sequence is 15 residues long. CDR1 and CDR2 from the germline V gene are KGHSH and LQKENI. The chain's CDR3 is CASSPSSVYNSPLHF. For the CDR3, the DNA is TGTGCCAGCTCACCTTCTTCCGTTTATAATTCACCCCTCCACTTT.

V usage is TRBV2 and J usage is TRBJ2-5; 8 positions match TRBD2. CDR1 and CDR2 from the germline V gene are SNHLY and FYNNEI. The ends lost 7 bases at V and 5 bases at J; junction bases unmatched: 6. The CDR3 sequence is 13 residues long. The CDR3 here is CASIGGGGETQYF. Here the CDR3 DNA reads TGTGCCAGCATCGGGGGGGGTGGGGAGACCCAGTACTTC.

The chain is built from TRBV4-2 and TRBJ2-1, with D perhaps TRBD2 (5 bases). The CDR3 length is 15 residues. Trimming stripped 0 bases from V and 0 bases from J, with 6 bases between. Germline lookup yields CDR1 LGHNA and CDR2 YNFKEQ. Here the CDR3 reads CASSQDRDSYNEQFF. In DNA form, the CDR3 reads TGTGCCAGCAGCCAAGACCGGGACTCCTACAATGAGCAGTTCTTC.

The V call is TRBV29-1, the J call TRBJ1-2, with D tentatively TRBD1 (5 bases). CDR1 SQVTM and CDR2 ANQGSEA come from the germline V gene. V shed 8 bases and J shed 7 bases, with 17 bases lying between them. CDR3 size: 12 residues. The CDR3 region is CSLAGWDGGYTF. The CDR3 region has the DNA TGCAGCTTGGCAGGGTGGGATGGTGGCTACACCTTC. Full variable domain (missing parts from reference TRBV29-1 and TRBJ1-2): SAVISQKPSRDICQRGTSLTIQCQVDSQVTMMFWYRQQPGQSLTLIATANQGSEATYESGFVIDKFPISRPNLTFSTLTVSNMSPEDSSIYLCSLAGWDGGYTFGSGTRLTVV.